These 25 T cell receptor beta chains share one sample of origin, sequenced in a study of technical replicates of blood from four donors. The table came from immunoSEQ multiplex PCR; TCRdb's copy has only in-frame clones and leaves some out. Found here are 75,000 to 95,000 clones, 89% of them singletons; the top ten hold approximately 0.42%. The sequencing input was T cells isolated from PBMCs. The receptors stem from a human donor in good health.

J is TRBJ1-4 and V is TRBV19; 7 positions match TRBD1. The ends lost 5 bases at V and 5 bases at J; junction bases unmatched: 11. This CDR3 contains 16 residues. Germline V gene sequence: CDR1 LNHDA, CDR2 SQIVND (reference sequence). CDR3 protein: CASSATRQGNNEKLFF. Written as DNA, the CDR3 is TGTGCCAGTAGTGCAACGCGACAGGGAAACAATGAAAAACTGTTTTTT. The whole variable domain, remainder taken from reference TRBV19 and TRBJ1-4, is DGGITQSPKYLFRKEGQNVTLSCEQNLNHDAMYWYRQDPGQGLRLIYYSQIVNDFQKGDIAEGYSVSREKKESFPLTVTSAQKNPTAFYLCASSATRQGNNEKLFFGSGTQLSVL.

The CDR3 region is CASSHRTAMNTEAFF. The CDR3, as DNA: TGCGCCAGCAGCCATAGGACAGCAATGAACACTGAAGCTTTCTTT. This sequence joins TRBV4-1 and TRBJ1-1; D is perhaps TRBD1 (6 bases). This CDR3 contains 15 residues. V was cut by 3 bases and J by 0 bases, with 11 bases left in between. Germline lookup yields CDR1 MGHRA and CDR2 YSYEKL.

The chain carries TRBV2 and TRBJ1-2, with a possible D match to TRBD1 (6 bases). Trimming stripped 9 bases from V and 0 bases from J, with 11 bases between. The CDR3 totals 13 residues. Germline V gene data show CDR1 as SNHLY and CDR2 as FYNNEI. CDR3 protein: CARRAGANYGYTF. CDR3 DNA sequence: TGTGCCAGGAGGGCAGGGGCTAACTATGGCTACACCTTC.

The genes are TRBV7-9 and TRBJ2-1, with a tentative D call TRBD1 (6 bases). The CDR3 has 15 residues. Deletions cut 1 base from V and 4 bases from J, with 11 bases between. Germline CDR1 reads SEHNR; CDR2 reads FQNEAQ (reference sequence). CDR3 sequence: CASSLDGTSYNEQFF. Written as DNA, the CDR3 is TGTGCCAGCAGCTTAGACGGGACAAGTTACAATGAGCAGTTCTTC.

This chain links TRBV6-5 with TRBJ1-2; D is uncertain. This CDR3 has 13 residues. Germline V gene lookup returns CDR1 MNHEY and CDR2 SVGAGI. V shed 5 bases and J shed 7 bases, with 14 bases lying between them. In DNA form, the CDR3 reads TGTGCCAGCAGTATAGACATGGTCGGTGGCTACACCTTC. Its translation: CASSIDMVGGYTF.

This chain connects TRBV6-5 to TRBJ2-7; TRBD1 matches at 9 bases. Germline CDR1 reads MNHEY; CDR2 reads SVGAGI. V was pared by 4 bases and J by 4 bases, with 8 bases of the junction left unmatched. This CDR3 is built from 15 residues. The CDR3 bases are TGTGCCAGCAGTTTCCGTCCCGGGACAGGGTACGAGCAGTACTTC. Its translation is CASSFRPGTGYEQYF.

The rearrangement uses TRBV29-1 and TRBJ1-2; D uncertain. The germline V gene has CDR1 SQVTM and CDR2 ANQGSEA. The CDR3 loop spans 17 amino acids. Trimming took off 6 bases at V and 0 bases at J, with 23 bases between the two ends. The CDR3 sequence is CSVIMTEPSVSNYGYTF. CDR3 coding DNA: TGCAGCGTGATCATGACGGAGCCCAGTGTATCTAACTATGGCTACACCTTC.

This clone was seen just once. The chain links TRBV7-9 to TRBJ2-2, with 7 nucleotides matching TRBD1. Germline V gene sequence: CDR1 SEHNR, CDR2 FQNEAQ (reference sequence). J lost 5 bases, V lost 0 bases, and 12 bases had no gene match. This CDR3 comprises 18 residues. For the CDR3, the DNA is TGTGCCAGCAGCTTAGCCAAAGTCGACAGGGATTGGACCGGGGAGCTGTTTTTT. Protein product: CASSLAKVDRDWTGELFF.

V usage is TRBV6-1 and J usage is TRBJ1-5; the D gene is possibly TRBD1 (5 bases). The CDR3 is 14 residues long. Trimming shortened V by 1 base and J by 4 bases, and 8 bases separated the two germline ends. Germline lookup yields CDR1 MNHNS and CDR2 SASEGT. The CDR3 sequence: CASSEGQLNQPQHF. The CDR3 coding sequence is TGTGCCAGCAGTGAAGGACAGTTAAATCAGCCCCAGCATTTT.

The chain uses TRBV7-6 and TRBJ2-2, with TRBD2 identical over 12 bases. V lost 7 bases to trimming and J lost 0 bases; unmatched junction nucleotides: 3. This CDR3 contains 16 residues. Germline loops: CDR1 SGHVS, CDR2 FNYEAQ. The CDR3 nucleotides are TGTGCCAGCACTGGACTAGCGGGAACGAACACCGGGGAGCTGTTTTTT. It codes for CASTGLAGTNTGELFF. Using reference TRBV7-6 and TRBJ2-2 for the parts outside the CDR3, the full variable domain is GAGVSQSPRYKVTKRGQDVALRCDPISGHVSLYWYRQALGQGPEFLTYFNYEAQQDKSGLPNDRFSAERPEGSISTLTIQRTEQRDSAMYRCASTGLAGTNTGELFFGEGSRLTVL.

The chain is built from TRBV6-1 and TRBJ1-2, with D unresolved. This CDR3 is 14 amino acids long. The ends were cut back, 6 bases at V and 2 bases at J, with 13 bases in the middle. Germline V gene sequence: CDR1 MNHNS, CDR2 SASEGT. The CDR3, as DNA: TGTGCCAGCAGGGTCGGGGATGCGAACTATGGCTACACCTTC. It yields the protein CASRVGDANYGYTF.

This rearrangement joins TRBV7-7 to TRBJ2-1; 9 bases match TRBD1. CDR1 and CDR2 from the germline V gene are SSHAT and FNYEAQ (reference sequence). This CDR3 spans 15 amino acids. V was pared by 1 base and J by 8 bases, with 6 bases of the junction left unmatched. CDR3 coding DNA: TGTGCCAGCAGCTTAGACAGGGGGCAGTTCGATGAGCAGTTCTTC. Its protein is CASSLDRGQFDEQFF.

The gene calls are TRBV9 and TRBJ2-1; the match to TRBD1 covers 9 bases. V was pared by 3 bases and J by 6 bases, with 7 bases of the junction left unmatched. CDR3 length: 15 residues. Germline V gene sequence: CDR1 SGDLS, CDR2 YYNGEE. CDR3 DNA sequence: TGTGCCAGCAGCGAGGAGGGACAGGGTCCCAATGAGCAGTTCTTC. Protein product: CASSEEGQGPNEQFF.

This sequence joins TRBV19 and TRBJ2-1; 8 nucleotides line up with TRBD2. Looked up from germline, CDR1 is LNHDA and CDR2 is SQIVND (reference sequence). Losses at the gene ends were 5 bases for V and 0 bases for J; bases not matched to a gene: 6. The CDR3 is made up of 16 amino acids. CDR3 protein: CASSGVAGGSYNEQFF. The CDR3 nucleotides are TGTGCCAGTAGTGGGGTGGCGGGGGGCTCCTACAATGAGCAGTTCTTC.

The chain employs TRBV11-2 and TRBJ2-6; D gene ambiguous. This CDR3 has 16 residues. The V and J ends lost 0 bases and 0 bases respectively, with 6 bases between them. The V gene's germline CDR1 is SGHAT and CDR2 FQNNGV. CDR3 sequence: CASSLDRNSGANVLTF. The CDR3 bases are TGTGCCAGCAGCTTAGATCGTAACTCTGGGGCCAACGTCCTGACTTTC. Full variable domain (rest looked up from reference TRBV11-2 and TRBJ2-6): EAGVAQSPRYKIIEKRQSVAFWCNPISGHATLYWYQQILGQGPKLLIQFQNNGVVDDSQLPKDRFSAERLKGVDSTLKIQPAKLEDSAVYLCASSLDRNSGANVLTFGAGSRLTVL.

This clone was seen once. The chain links TRBV27 to TRBJ2-3, with TRBD1 as a possible D gene (6 bases). Germline assignment: CDR1 MNHEY and CDR2 SMNVEV (reference sequence). The CDR3 runs to 17 residues. Trimming removed 2 bases at V and 0 bases at J, with 15 bases between. In DNA, the CDR3 is TGTGCCAGCAGTTTAATTGCGCGGCAGGGGAGCACAGATACGCAGTATTTT. Protein product: CASSLIARQGSTDTQYF.

This sequence joins TRBV7-9 and TRBJ2-5; a possible D gene is TRBD2 (5 bases). The V and J ends lost 3 bases and 4 bases respectively, with 15 bases between them. The CDR3 spans 15 residues. Germline V CDR1 and CDR2: SEHNR, FQNEAQ (reference sequence). CDR3 DNA: TGTGCCAGCAGCTTTGGGCTAGCAGATCCAGAGACCCAGTACTTC. Its protein product is CASSFGLADPETQYF.

This chain connects TRBV15 to TRBJ2-7, with 14 bases fitting TRBD2. Germline assignment: CDR1 LNHNV and CDR2 YYDKDF (reference sequence). The CDR3 contains 19 residues. The trim removed 0 bases at V and 3 bases at J, leaving 10 bases unmatched. The CDR3 loop is CATSRDLVAGLAGDYEQYF. In DNA, the CDR3 is TGTGCCACCAGCAGAGATTTGGTTGCGGGACTAGCGGGGGACTACGAGCAGTACTTC. Full variable domain (missing parts from reference TRBV15 and TRBJ2-7): DAMVIQNPRYQVTQFGKPVTLSCSQTLNHNVMYWYQQKSSQAPKLLFHYYDKDFNNEADTPDNFQSRRPNTSFCFLDIRSPGLGDTAMYLCATSRDLVAGLAGDYEQYFGPGTRLTVT.

The V and J genes are TRBV19 and TRBJ2-3; D ambiguous. The V gene lost 2 bases and the J gene lost 0 bases, with 15 bases spanning the gap. In germline, CDR1 is LNHDA, CDR2 SQIVND (reference sequence). The CDR3 is 17 amino acids. CDR3 sequence: CASSIQRLGASTDTQYF. The CDR3 DNA reads TGTGCCAGTAGTATACAGAGACTTGGAGCTAGCACAGATACGCAGTATTTT.

The rearrangement uses TRBV29-1 and TRBJ2-7; TRBD2 is a possible D gene (6 bases). The CDR3 is 12 residues long. V dropped 4 bases and J dropped 1 base, with 8 bases sitting between them. Germline V gene data show CDR1 as SQVTM and CDR2 as ANQGSEA. CDR3 bases: TGCAGCGTTGGGGGACTGTCCTACGAGCAGTACTTC. Translating it yields CSVGGLSYEQYF.

The chain couples TRBV4-1 to TRBJ1-2; perhaps TRBD1 as D (5 bases). The CDR3 runs 13 residues. V lost 4 bases and J 8 bases, leaving 14 bases between the germline ends. Germline V lookup: CDR1 MGHRA, CDR2 YSYEKL. This chain's CDR3 is CASSLFGPGGYTF. The CDR3 DNA reads TGCGCCAGCAGCCTCTTCGGTCCAGGGGGCTACACCTTC.

The chain combines TRBV7-2 with TRBJ2-3, with 8 bases fitting TRBD2. Germline loops: CDR1 SGHTA, CDR2 FQGNSA. The CDR3 sequence is 15 residues long. V shed 3 bases, J shed 2 bases, and the junction held 4 bases outside the gene matches. CDR3 coding DNA: TGTGCCAGCAGCTTTAGTAGCGGGGCCACAGATACGCAGTATTTT. Its translation: CASSFSSGATDTQYF.

The rearrangement uses TRBV28 and TRBJ1-5; 7 positions agree with TRBD1. V lost 9 bases and J lost 6; bases outside the gene matches: 8. Germline V gives CDR1 MDHEN, CDR2 SYDVKM. The CDR3 is 13 residues long. CDR3 sequence: CASDYRGPQPQHF. The CDR3 nucleotides read TGTGCCAGTGATTACAGGGGCCCTCAGCCCCAGCATTTT.

This clone was seen a few times. This rearrangement joins TRBV13 to TRBJ1-2, with D tentatively TRBD1 (6 bases). Per germline, CDR1 PRHDT and CDR2 FYEKMQ (reference sequence). This CDR3 spans 13 amino acids. V shed 5 bases and J shed 8 bases, with 15 bases lying between them. For the CDR3, the DNA is TGTGCCAGCAGCCGAGGACAGCCTATCGGCTACACCTTC. Its protein product is CASSRGQPIGYTF.

The chain combines TRBV9 with TRBJ1-1; tentative D call: TRBD1 (5 bases). In germline, CDR1 is SGDLS, CDR2 YYNGEE. Trimming shortened V by 3 bases and J by 10 bases, and 22 bases separated the two germline ends. CDR3 length: 15 amino acids. CDR3 protein: CASSGLTARDTRAFF. The DNA of the CDR3 is TGTGCCAGCAGCGGGCTCACAGCCAGGGATACGAGAGCTTTCTTT.